This T cell receptor beta chain was retrieved from a study of CD8 T cells in ankylosing spondylitis. Each TCR beta library was made by quantitative 5'-RACE that incorporated molecular barcodes. MiXCR, applied by TCRdb to the 5' RACE reads, yields one record per CDR3 protein. The data contain around 140,000 distinct CDR3 sequences, over 15% of them seen just once; the ten biggest clones take up around a third. Study outcomes and limitations: Several highly homologous variants made up a TCR beta motif, and this motif appeared characteristic of ankylosing spondylitis blood. A CD8+ phenotype characterized the disease-linked clones, which were relatively rare in peripheral blood. Earlier work had already found some motif variants in reactive arthritis synovial fluid and blood. Reported data indicate significant enrichment of disease-linked clones within matched ankylosing spondylitis synovial fluid.

In germline, CDR1 is SEHNR, CDR2 FQNEAQ (reference sequence). CDR3 length equals 15 residues. Trimming removed 7 bases at V and 1 base at J, with 16 bases between. The sample holds a few counts of this clonotype. Its specificity is unknown. This sequence was found in a male donor with ankylosing spondylitis. The source material was blood, either unsorted or a sorted T cell fraction (not recorded which). The chain couples TRBV7-9 to TRBJ1-1; D remains unclear. CDR3 protein: CASILVGRENTEAFF. CDR3 bases: TGTGCCAGCATTCTAGTAGGGCGAGAGAACACTGAAGCTTTCTTT.